This T cell receptor (beta chain) stems from a study of CD8+CD57+ T cells in acquired aplastic anemia. Looking at the study overall: The study obtained 11 million or so reads on average for CD4+ cells from healthy donors. Study results and limitations: Patients shared approximately 30 CD8+ CDR3 sequences with controls. No significant difference in CD8+ Simpson's diversity was found between patients and controls.

CDR1 MNHNS and CDR2 SASEGT come from the germline V gene. This CDR3 comprises 13 residues. Genomic DNA templated the TCR beta VDJ and CDR3 profiling. Each CDR3 protein is one row after TCRdb ran MiXCR on the reads. The sample carries 150,000 to 200,000 distinct CDR3 sequences, approximately 46% recorded once. Comment on this clonotype: Its antigen is not known. The germline gene is not matched at one end of the junction; a read error may be the cause.

The chain recombines TRBV6-1 with TRBJ2-5; D is undetermined. Sample: sorted CD4+, CD8+, or CD8+CD57+ T cells (not recorded which) from PBMCs. The source of this sequence is a human donor in good health. This CDR3 is CASAINTPLQLDF. CDR3 nucleotide sequence: TGTGCCAGCGCGATTAACACCCCCCTACAGCTGGACTTC.